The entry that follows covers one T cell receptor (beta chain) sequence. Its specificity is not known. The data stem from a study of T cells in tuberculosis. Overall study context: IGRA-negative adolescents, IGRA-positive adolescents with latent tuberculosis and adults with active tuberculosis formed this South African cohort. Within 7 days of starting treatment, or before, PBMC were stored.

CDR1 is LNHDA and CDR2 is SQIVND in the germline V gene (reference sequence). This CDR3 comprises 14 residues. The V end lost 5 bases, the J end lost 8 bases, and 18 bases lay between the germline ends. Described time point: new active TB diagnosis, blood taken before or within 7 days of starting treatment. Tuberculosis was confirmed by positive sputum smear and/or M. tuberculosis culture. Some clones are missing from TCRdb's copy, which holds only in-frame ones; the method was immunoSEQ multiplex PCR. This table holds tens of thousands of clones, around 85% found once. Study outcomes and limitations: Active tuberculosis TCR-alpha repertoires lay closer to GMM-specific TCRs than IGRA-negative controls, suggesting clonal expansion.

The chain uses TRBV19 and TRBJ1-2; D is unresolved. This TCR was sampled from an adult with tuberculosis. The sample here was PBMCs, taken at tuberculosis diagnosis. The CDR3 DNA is TGTGCCAGTAGTCCTTACCCCGGACTTGGCGGCTACACCTTC. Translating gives CASSPYPGLGGYTF.